These 32 T cell receptor beta chains share one sample of origin, sequenced in a study of T cell changes during pregnancy in multiple sclerosis. Sequencing was performed with immunoSEQ multiplex PCR; in TCRdb, only in-frame clones are kept and a portion is missing. The sample shows about 60,000 clones, more than 75% of them seen only once. The sample consisted of peripheral blood, taken in the second trimester of pregnancy. These TCRs come from a female donor with multiple sclerosis, enrolled in a pregnancy study.

This clone occurred once. The gene calls are TRBV6-4 and TRBJ2-1; a possible D gene is TRBD1 (6 bases). Trimming pared 5 bases from V and 0 bases from J, leaving 11 bases between. Germline-derived CDR1 and CDR2 are MRHNA and SNTAGT. This CDR3 region has 15 residues. The CDR3 spells CASSRQGGSYNEQFF. CDR3 DNA: TGTGCCAGCAGTCGCCAAGGGGGCTCCTACAATGAGCAGTTCTTC.

This sequence joins TRBV9 and TRBJ1-2; D is perhaps TRBD1 (5 bases). The CDR3 contains 13 residues. The V end was cut by 0 bases, the J end by 8 bases, with 11 bases between. Germline assignment: CDR1 SGDLS and CDR2 YYNGEE. In nucleotides, the CDR3 is TGTGCCAGCAGCGTAGTACGGGAGGGGGGCTACACCTTC. This translates into CASSVVREGGYTF.

The J gene is TRBJ1-2, the V gene TRBV6-6; D possibly corresponds to TRBD1 (5 bases). Germline CDR1 and CDR2: MNHNY and SVGAGI (reference sequence). This CDR3 is built from 16 residues. The V end lost 6 bases, the J end lost 0 bases, and 17 bases lay between the germline ends. CDR3 loop: CASSVHPGPSNYGYTF. The CDR3 DNA follows: TGTGCCAGCAGCGTCCACCCAGGGCCATCTAACTATGGCTACACCTTC.

This clone was detected only a few times. The rearrangement joins TRBV20-1 to TRBJ1-1; the D is unclear. CDR3 length: 8 residues. Trimming took 8 bases from V and 11 from J, leaving 9 bases between them. Germline CDR1 reads DFQATT; CDR2 reads SNEGSKA (reference sequence). The CDR3 coding sequence is TGCAGTCCCCTCGGGGCTTTCTTT. Its translation: CSPLGAFF.

The V and J genes are TRBV11-3 and TRBJ2-5, with TRBD2 matching 12 bases. CDR1 and CDR2 from the germline V gene are SGHNT and YENEEA. V trimming: 5 bases; J trimming: 2 bases; junction bases outside the gene matches: 9. The CDR3 runs 17 residues. The CDR3 here is CASSAGKTSGGQETQYF. Written as DNA, the CDR3 is TGTGCCAGCAGCGCGGGGAAGACTAGCGGGGGACAAGAGACCCAGTACTTC.

The gene calls are TRBV11-2 and TRBJ1-2; 9 bases are shared with TRBD1. This CDR3 has 14 residues. CDR1 is SGHAT and CDR2 is FQNNGV in the germline V gene. The V and J ends lost 8 bases and 7 bases, in that order; junction bases with no gene match: 11. CDR3 loop: CASSPTGGLGGYTF. Here the CDR3 DNA reads TGTGCCAGCTCCCCTACAGGGGGCTTAGGTGGCTACACCTTC.

The rearrangement links TRBV7-2 to TRBJ1-5, with 7 bases that match TRBD1. Losses at the gene ends were 3 bases for V and 6 bases for J; bases not matched to a gene: 5. The CDR3 totals 14 residues. CDR1 and CDR2 (germline): SGHTA, FQGNSA. The CDR3 sequence: CASSLTGLVQPQHF. The CDR3, as DNA: TGTGCCAGCAGCTTGACAGGGTTGGTTCAGCCCCAGCATTTT. Using reference TRBV7-2 and TRBJ1-5 for the parts outside the CDR3, the full variable domain is GAGVSQSPSNKVTEKGKDVELRCDPISGHTALYWYRQSLGQGLEFLIYFQGNSAPDKSGLPSDRFSAERTGGSVSTLTIQRTQQEDSAVYLCASSLTGLVQPQHFGDGTRLSIL.

V gene TRBV5-1 combines with J gene TRBJ2-7, with 7 bases fitting TRBD1. This CDR3 region has 13 residues. Germline CDR1 reads SGHRS; CDR2 reads YFSETQ. The V segment lost 3 bases and the J segment 1 base; nucleotides outside the gene matches: 1. The DNA of the CDR3 is TGCGCCAGCAGCTCGACAGGGTCCTACGAGCAGTACTTC. It is translated as CASSSTGSYEQYF. The full variable domain, rest sourced from reference TRBV5-1 and TRBJ2-7, is KAGVTQTPRYLIKTRGQQVTLSCSPISGHRSVSWYQQTPGQGLQFLFEYFSETQRNKGNFPGRFSGRQFSNSRSEMNVSTLELGDSALYLCASSSTGSYEQYFGPGTRLTVT.

This clone was seen only once. The CDR3 sequence: CASSAAGGPGTGELFF. The CDR3 bases are TGTGCCAGCAGCGCCGCAGGGGGGCCGGGCACCGGGGAGCTGTTTTTT. The V and J genes are TRBV9 and TRBJ2-2; D might be TRBD1 (7 bases). Trimming removed 3 bases at V and 4 bases at J, with 16 bases between. This CDR3 comprises 16 residues. Germline values: CDR1 SGDLS, CDR2 YYNGEE.

The rearrangement uses TRBV2 and TRBJ1-2; 9 bases align to TRBD1. With V trimmed by 3 bases and J by 9 bases, 8 bases remained unmatched. There are 14 residues in the CDR3. Per germline, CDR1 SNHLY and CDR2 FYNNEI. The CDR3 DNA follows: TGTGCCAGCAGTGAGGACAGGGGATCGATTCGCTACACCTTC. Translation: CASSEDRGSIRYTF.

This clone appeared a single time. This chain uses TRBV11-2 with TRBJ1-1; D may be TRBD1 (5 bases). This CDR3 contains 15 residues. Germline V gene data show CDR1 as SGHAT and CDR2 as FQNNGV. V was trimmed by 0 bases and J by 4 bases, leaving 12 bases between them. The CDR3 loop is CASSLEAWGLTEAFF. Here the CDR3 DNA reads TGTGCCAGCAGCTTAGAGGCCTGGGGACTCACTGAAGCTTTCTTT.

The chain uses TRBV5-4 and TRBJ2-5, with TRBD2 matching over 9 bases. Per germline, CDR1 SGHNT and CDR2 YYREEE (reference sequence). This CDR3 spans 15 amino acids. Losses at the gene ends were 0 bases for V and 5 bases for J; bases not matched to a gene: 5. The CDR3 loop reads CASSLALAGWETQYF. In DNA, the CDR3 is TGTGCCAGCAGCTTGGCCCTAGCGGGGTGGGAGACCCAGTACTTC.

This chain connects TRBV4-1 to TRBJ1-4; D gene unclear. V was pared by 1 base and J by 8 bases, with 14 bases between. The CDR3 sequence is 15 residues long. Germline loops: CDR1 MGHRA, CDR2 YSYEKL. The CDR3 nucleotides are TGCGCCAGCAGCCAAGTGAGGGAGGGTAAAGAAAAACTGTTTTTT. Translating it yields CASSQVREGKEKLFF.

The rearrangement joins TRBV7-9 to TRBJ1-4, with D maybe TRBD1 (5 bases). The germline gives CDR1 SEHNR, CDR2 FQNEAQ (reference sequence). The CDR3 sequence is 15 residues long. V shed 5 bases and J shed 10 bases, with 20 bases lying between them. CDR3 amino acids: CASSATSSVGAKLFF. The CDR3 nucleotides read TGTGCCAGCAGCGCCACTTCATCGGTTGGGGCAAAACTGTTTTTT.

This clone was seen only once. This CDR3 reads CASSLERTSGGYNEQFF. The CDR3 coding sequence is TGTGCCAGCAGCTTGGAACGGACTAGCGGGGGGTACAATGAGCAGTTCTTC. V gene TRBV5-8 combines with J gene TRBJ2-1; 14 positions agree with TRBD2. The CDR3 has 17 amino acids. Germline CDR1 is SGHTS and CDR2 is YDEGEE. Germline trimming cut 0 bases from V and 4 bases from J; bases unmatched to any gene: 3.

The chain couples TRBV5-6 to TRBJ1-2; tentatively, D is TRBD1 (6 bases). Germline V gives CDR1 SGHDT, CDR2 YYEEEE. The V end was cut by 0 bases, the J end by 6 bases, with 15 bases between. The CDR3 is 15 residues long. The CDR3 spells CASSLEAGGMDGYTF. The CDR3 DNA reads TGTGCCAGCAGCTTGGAGGCGGGGGGCATGGATGGCTACACCTTC. The variable domain in full, with the rest retrieved from reference TRBV5-6 and TRBJ1-2, is DAGVTQSPTHLIKTRGQQVTLRCSPKSGHDTVSWYQQALGQGPQFIFQYYEEEERQRGNFPDRFSGHQFPNYSSELNVNALLLGDSALYLCASSLEAGGMDGYTFGSGTRLTVV.

V usage is TRBV4-1 and J usage is TRBJ1-1; D is unclear. V lost 3 bases and J 11 bases, leaving 16 bases between the germline ends. The CDR3 spans 13 residues. The germline V gene has CDR1 MGHRA and CDR2 YSYEKL. For the CDR3, the DNA is TGCGCCAGCAGCCACACCCTCGAGGGCCAGGCTTTCTTT. It is translated as CASSHTLEGQAFF.

The V call is TRBV11-2, the J call TRBJ2-5; D is undetermined. CDR3 length: 13 residues. Germline loops: CDR1 SGHAT, CDR2 FQNNGV. V shed 5 bases and J shed 5 bases, with 12 bases lying between them. CDR3 in DNA: TGTGCCAGCAGCCCCCTCTCCCAGGAGACCCAGTACTTC. Protein: CASSPLSQETQYF.

The chain joins TRBV5-1 to TRBJ2-2; D remains unclear. This CDR3 region has 14 residues. Looked up from germline, CDR1 is SGHRS and CDR2 is YFSETQ. V shed 5 bases and J shed 0 bases, with 8 bases lying between them. The DNA of the CDR3 is TGCGCCAGCAGGGAGTACACGAACACCGGGGAGCTGTTTTTT. This encodes CASREYTNTGELFF.

The chain carries TRBV6-1 and TRBJ2-1, with D unclear. The CDR3 runs 12 residues. Germline V gene sequence: CDR1 MNHNS, CDR2 SASEGT. The V end was cut by 8 bases, the J end by 1 base, with 6 bases between. CDR3 bases: TGTGCCAGCTCTAAATCCTACAATGAGCAGTTCTTC. Protein sequence: CASSKSYNEQFF.

V usage is TRBV25-1 and J usage is TRBJ2-5; possible D gene TRBD2, 6 bases. The CDR3 runs 15 residues. CDR1 and CDR2 (germline): MGHDK, SYGVNS. The V and J ends lost 5 bases and 1 base respectively, with 14 bases between them. The DNA for the CDR3 is TGTGCCAGCAGTTTTTGGAGGGTCGGCCAAGAGACCCAGTACTTC. Protein sequence: CASSFWRVGQETQYF.

V is TRBV18 and J is TRBJ1-5, with D maybe TRBD1 (6 bases). Per the germline V gene, CDR1 is KGHSH and CDR2 is LQKENI. V was clipped by 6 bases and J by 3 bases, with 12 bases between them. The CDR3 length is 14 residues. Written as DNA, the CDR3 is TGTGCCAGCTCTCCCGGGACAAACAATCAGCCCCAGCATTTT. This sequence encodes CASSPGTNNQPQHF. Full variable domain (outside the CDR3, taken from reference TRBV18 and TRBJ1-5): NAGVMQNPRHLVRRRGQEARLRCSPMKGHSHVYWYRQLPEEGLKFMVYLQKENIIDESGMPKERFSAEFPKEGPSILRIQQVVRGDSAAYFCASSPGTNNQPQHFGDGTRLSIL.

The chain is built from TRBV5-1 and TRBJ1-5; D not certain. Germline V gene sequence: CDR1 SGHRS, CDR2 YFSETQ. The V and J ends lost 4 bases and 6 bases respectively, with 14 bases between them. This CDR3 region has 14 residues. In DNA, the CDR3 is TGCGCCAGCAGCCCTGGGGAGGGCGGTCAGCCCCAGCATTTT. Translating gives CASSPGEGGQPQHF.

CDR3 loop: CASSLANRGGAASQETQYF. In DNA form, the CDR3 reads TGTGCCAGCAGCTTGGCGAATCGGGGGGGGGCCGCAAGTCAAGAGACCCAGTACTTC. This chain connects TRBV5-4 to TRBJ2-5; 8 nucleotides line up with TRBD2. CDR1 and CDR2 (germline): SGHNT, YYREEE (reference sequence). Germline trimming cut 0 bases from V and 2 bases from J; bases unmatched to any gene: 15. The CDR3 is made up of 19 amino acids. Full variable domain (rest looked up from reference TRBV5-4 and TRBJ2-5): ETGVTQSPTHLIKTRGQQVTLRCSSQSGHNTVSWYQQALGQGPQFIFQYYREEENGRGNFPPRFSGLQFPNYSSELNVNALELDDSALYLCASSLANRGGAASQETQYFGPGTRLLVL.

The CDR3 loop reads CASGVSGFQPQHF. CDR3 nucleotides: TGTGCCAGCGGGGTGTCGGGGTTCCAGCCCCAGCATTTT. V usage is TRBV2 and J usage is TRBJ1-5; D gene ambiguous. The CDR3 is made up of 13 amino acids. CDR1 SNHLY and CDR2 FYNNEI come from the germline V gene. V was cut by 8 bases and J by 7 bases, with 15 bases left in between. Together with reference TRBV2 and TRBJ1-5, the CDR3 gives the full variable domain: EPEVTQTPSHQVTQMGQEVILRCVPISNHLYFYWYRQILGQKVEFLVSFYNNEISEKSEIFDDQFSVERPDGSNFTLKIRSTKLEDSAMYFCASGVSGFQPQHFGDGTRLSIL.

The chain is built from TRBV6-1 and TRBJ2-3; a possible D gene is TRBD1 (6 bases). Germline V CDR1 and CDR2: MNHNS, SASEGT. The V and J ends lost 4 bases and 1 base respectively, with 18 bases between them. CDR3 size: 17 residues. CDR3 sequence reads: CASSVQAGVFGTDTQYF. In DNA, the CDR3 is TGTGCCAGCAGTGTCCAAGCAGGGGTCTTTGGCACAGATACGCAGTATTTT.

The chain recombines TRBV4-3 with TRBJ2-2, with 7 bases aligning to TRBD1. The CDR3 has 16 amino acids. After removal of 3 bases from V and 5 bases from J, the junction contained 9 bases not matched to a gene. The V gene's germline CDR1 is LGHNA and CDR2 YSLEER. The CDR3 region is CASSQQQGTFTGELFF. In nucleotides, the CDR3 is TGCGCCAGCAGCCAGCAACAGGGGACCTTTACCGGGGAGCTGTTTTTT.

The chain recombines TRBV6-5 with TRBJ1-2; 9 nucleotides match TRBD1. Looked up from germline, CDR1 is MNHEY and CDR2 is SVGAGI. V lost 1 base and J lost 5; bases outside the gene matches: 2. The length of the CDR3 is 14 residues. This chain's CDR3 is CASSYFDRGYGYTF. CDR3 nucleotides: TGTGCCAGCAGTTACTTCGACAGGGGGTATGGCTACACCTTC.

The V call is TRBV10-3, the J call TRBJ2-5; 12 nucleotides align to TRBD2. V shed 2 bases, J shed 5 bases, and the junction held 9 bases outside the gene matches. Germline lookup yields CDR1 ENHRY and CDR2 SYGVKD. This CDR3 comprises 17 residues. Here the CDR3 reads CAISERGLAGGIETQYF. For the CDR3, the DNA is TGTGCCATCAGTGAGAGGGGGCTAGCGGGGGGGATCGAGACCCAGTACTTC.

This chain connects TRBV14 to TRBJ2-1, with 9 bases aligning to TRBD2. Germline assignment: CDR1 SGHDN and CDR2 FVKESK. CDR3 length equals 18 residues. V lost 3 bases to trimming and J lost 1 base; unmatched junction nucleotides: 10. The CDR3 DNA reads TGTGCCAGCAGCCACCTTGGGCTAGCGGGACTATCCTACAATGAGCAGTTCTTC. Amino acids: CASSHLGLAGLSYNEQFF.

This clone was detected only once. The gene calls are TRBV20-1 and TRBJ2-7; D not certain. This CDR3 is 11 amino acids long. Trimming shortened V by 6 bases and J by 7 bases, and 13 bases separated the two germline ends. Germline lookup yields CDR1 DFQATT and CDR2 SNEGSKA (reference sequence). Here the CDR3 DNA reads TGCAGTGCCGCCATATCGGTTGAGCAGTACTTC. Its protein is CSAAISVEQYF.

V usage is TRBV7-9 and J usage is TRBJ2-3; the match to TRBD2 covers 8 bases. Germline lookup yields CDR1 SEHNR and CDR2 FQNEAQ (reference sequence). The CDR3 runs to 14 residues. J was trimmed by 5 bases and V by 5 bases; bases with no gene match: 6. DNA of the CDR3: TGTGCCAGCAGCCGACCGGGACTAGAAGATACGCAGTATTTT. It translates to CASSRPGLEDTQYF.